The present T cell receptor (beta chain) was sequenced within a study of T cell responses to AZD1222 COVID-19 vaccine. Study outcomes and limitations: Females outnumbered males among donors, who were mostly white British; clonal diversity was possibly underestimated. Nearly half of the spike-specific TCRs reportedly recognize variant regions that carry no mutations. Sampled repertoires all dated from after the peak T cell response.

About this clone: Antigen specificity is unknown.

The protocol was immunoSEQ multiplex PCR, while the TCRdb copy is restricted to in-frame clones and leaves out a portion. The sample contains 95,000 to 150,000 clones, under 90% of which appear only once. V was cut by 3 bases and J by 11 bases, with 11 bases left in between. The CDR3 has 13 amino acids. The TCR sequence derives from an adult in good health. The genes are TRBV12-3 or TRBV12-4 and TRBJ1-6; D remains ambiguous. The sequencing here drew on peripheral blood, taken on day 0 of AZD1222 vaccination. DNA for the CDR3: TGTGCCAGCAGTTTTGGGGATGTTCCACCCCTCCACTTT. Protein product: CASSFGDVPPLHF.